A selection of T cell receptor beta chains follows, all from one sample in a study of shared clonotypes between healthy human individuals. TCRdb keeps only in-frame clones here, not all; method: immunoSEQ multiplex PCR. The profile covers 2.3 million or so clones, with approximately 93% appearing a single time and approximately 0.4% taken by the ten largest. Sequences were obtained from naive CD4+ T cells from PBMCs. These receptors were collected from a man younger than 35 in good health. Some clones in this sample may be carry-over from other donors' samples. CDR3s include the opening cysteine and the closing phenylalanine or tryptophan. D genes are given only for firm matches. The size field is filled for only some rows; it gives once, few, many or a size class.

>TRBV28|-|TRBJ1-1|-
CAGGGGRTEAFF
TGTGCCGGTGGGGGGGGGCGGACTGAAGCTTTCTTT
>TRBV6-5|-|TRBJ2-2|-
CASSRTVNTGELFF
TGTGCCAGCAGTCGGACAGTGAACACCGGGGAGCTGTTTTTT
>TRBV6-5|-|TRBJ2-7|-
CASSDGTSNEQYF
TGTGCCAGCAGCGACGGGACGTCTAACGAGCAGTACTTC
>TRBV13|-|TRBJ2-4|-
CASSFEGLAAQGENIQYF
TGTGCCAGCAGCTTTGAAGGATTAGCGGCCCAGGGGGAAAACATTCAGTACTTC
>TRBV28|-|TRBJ2-2|-
CASSLMQGRRAGELFF
TGTGCCAGCAGTTTGATGCAGGGAAGGCGTGCCGGGGAGCTGTTTTTT
>TRBV2|-|TRBJ2-1|-
CASRKSKDNEQFF
TGTGCCAGCAGAAAATCGAAAGACAATGAGCAGTTCTTC
>TRBV7-9|TRBD2|TRBJ2-1|-
CASSPRGSGNSYNEQFF
TGTGCCAGCAGCCCCCGCGGGAGCGGGAACTCCTACAATGAGCAGTTCTTC
>TRBV7-9|-|TRBJ2-1|-
CASSPQGAGGGRRFF
TGTGCCAGCAGCCCCCAGGGGGCGGGGGGCGGCCGAAGGTTCTTC
>TRBV7-3|-|TRBJ2-3|-
CASSLSYGGGRPPRTTDTQYF
TGTGCCAGCAGCTTAAGCTACGGAGGGGGGAGACCCCCCCGGACCACAGATACGCAGTATTTT
>TRBV7-9|TRBD1|TRBJ1-2|-
CASSSKPPPQGAGGYTF
TGTGCCAGCAGCTCCAAACCCCCTCCACAGGGGGCTGGTGGCTACACCTTC
>TRBV5-4|TRBD2|TRBJ2-5|-
CASSLDPGLAAQETQYF
TGTGCCAGCAGCTTGGACCCGGGACTAGCGGCCCAAGAGACCCAGTACTTC
>TRBV2|-|TRBJ1-4|-
CASSNQDSVNEKLFF
TGTGCCAGCAGTAACCAGGACAGCGTCAATGAAAAACTGTTTTTT
>TRBV9|TRBD2|TRBJ2-3|-
CASSSTDSGRRGTDTQYF
TGTGCCAGCAGCTCCACAGATAGCGGGAGAAGAGGGACAGATACGCAGTATTTT
>TRBV7-6|TRBD1|TRBJ2-2|-
CASSLGDRGWGELFF
TGTGCCAGCAGCTTAGGCGACAGGGGATGGGGGGAGCTGTTTTTT
>TRBV6-6|-|TRBJ1-1|once
CASSYSKGRFTEAFF
TGTGCCAGCAGTTACTCTAAGGGTCGTTTCACTGAAGCTTTCTTT
>TRBV7-8|-|TRBJ2-1|-
CASSFGSGYNEQFF
TGTGCCAGCAGCTTCGGGAGCGGGTACAATGAGCAGTTCTTC
>TRBV18|-|TRBJ1-1|-
CASSPDGEAFF
TGTGCCAGCTCACCAGACGGGGAAGCTTTCTTT
>TRBV5-1|-|TRBJ2-7|-
CASSKPDGSDEQYF
TGCGCCAGCAGCAAACCTGACGGCTCCGACGAGCAGTACTTC
>TRBV9|-|TRBJ2-5|-
CASSSRASVEETQYF
TGTGCCAGCAGCTCTCGGGCCTCCGTGGAAGAGACCCAGTACTTC
>TRBV28|-|TRBJ1-1|-
CASSSGGWTEAFF
TGTGCCAGCAGCTCCGGGGGGTGGACTGAAGCTTTCTTT
>TRBV6-1|TRBD2|TRBJ2-3|-
CASSDPASGSFTDTQYF
TGTGCCAGCAGTGACCCAGCTAGCGGCTCCTTCACAGATACGCAGTATTTT
>TRBV5-6|-|TRBJ2-2|once
CASSLVRLALPGELFF
TGTGCCAGCAGCTTGGTTAGGCTAGCCCTACCCGGGGAGCTGTTTTTT
>TRBV6-5|-|TRBJ2-6|once
CASSFARRVGANVLTF
TGTGCCAGCAGTTTCGCACGAAGAGTCGGGGCCAACGTCCTGACTTTC
>TRBV4-1|TRBD2|TRBJ2-2|-
CASSQVLAGVSTGELFF
TGCGCCAGCAGCCAAGTACTAGCGGGAGTCAGCACCGGGGAGCTGTTTTTT
>TRBV6-6|-|TRBJ2-7|-
CASSYSIGEGDEQYF
TGTGCCAGCAGTTACTCGATCGGAGAGGGAGACGAGCAGTACTTC
>TRBV28|TRBD1|TRBJ1-5|-
CASRRTGGNQPQHF
TGTGCCAGCAGGAGGACAGGGGGCAATCAGCCCCAGCATTTT
>TRBV7-2|TRBD2|TRBJ2-3|-
CASSLLAGRDTQYF
TGTGCCAGCAGCTTACTAGCGGGGCGGGATACGCAGTATTTT
>TRBV2|-|TRBJ1-3|-
CASSEERTFGNTIYF
TGTGCCAGCAGTGAGGAACGTACGTTTGGAAACACCATATATTTT
>TRBV19|-|TRBJ2-2|-
CASSIHVGVVAGELFF
TGTGCCAGTAGTATTCACGTCGGCGTGGTCGCCGGGGAGCTGTTTTTT
>TRBV7-9|TRBD2|TRBJ2-3|-
CASSLPGTSGSVDTQYF
TGTGCCAGCAGCTTACCCGGGACTAGCGGGAGCGTTGATACGCAGTATTTT
>TRBV5-6|TRBD1|TRBJ2-5|-
CASSSTGRGRETQYF
TGTGCCAGCAGCTCGACAGGCAGGGGGCGGGAGACCCAGTACTTC
>TRBV7-2|-|TRBJ2-1|-
CASSFKGARNEQFF
TGTGCCAGCAGCTTCAAAGGGGCGAGGAATGAGCAGTTCTTC
>TRBV28|TRBD2|TRBJ2-1|-
CASSPPSGYNEQFF
TGTGCCAGCAGCCCCCCTAGCGGTTACAATGAGCAGTTCTTC
>TRBV7-9|-|TRBJ2-1|-
CASSTLRERVSYNEQFF
TGTGCCAGCAGCACCCTCCGCGAGCGGGTCTCCTACAATGAGCAGTTCTTC
>TRBV6-6|-|TRBJ1-3|-
CASSDPGSGNTIYF
TGTGCCAGCAGTGACCCAGGGTCTGGAAACACCATATATTTT
>TRBV5-1|-|TRBJ1-1|-
CASSPLGLNTEAFF
TGCGCCAGCAGCCCGCTAGGGCTGAACACTGAAGCTTTCTTT
>TRBV28|TRBD1|TRBJ1-5|-
CASSEGQFNQPQHF
TGTGCCAGCAGTGAGGGACAGTTCAATCAGCCCCAGCATTTT
>TRBV7-9|TRBD1|TRBJ2-1|-
CASSLGQYNEQFF
TGTGCCAGCAGCTTGGGACAGTATAATGAGCAGTTCTTC
>TRBV5-1|-|TRBJ1-4|-
CASSLAGGSAEKLFF
TGCGCCAGCAGCTTGGCCGGGGGATCAGCTGAAAAACTGTTTTTT
>TRBV6-1|-|TRBJ1-1|-
CASSEAIVGVTEAFF
TGTGCCAGCAGTGAAGCGATCGTAGGTGTCACTGAAGCTTTCTTT
>TRBV18|TRBD1|TRBJ2-7|-
CASSPGTGYEQYF
TGTGCCAGCTCGCCCGGGACAGGGTACGAGCAGTACTTC
>TRBV9|-|TRBJ1-2|-
CASSALSYGYTF
TGTGCCAGCAGCGCCCTAAGCTATGGCTACACCTTC
>TRBV6-1|-|TRBJ1-2|-
CASSLTFGADYGYTF
TGTGCCAGCAGTTTAACATTCGGGGCAGATTATGGCTACACCTTC
>TRBV6-5|-|TRBJ1-1|-
CASSPRTANTEAFF
TGTGCCAGCAGCCCACGGACCGCGAACACTGAAGCTTTCTTT
>TRBV7-9|-|TRBJ1-2|-
CASSLALGTGNGYTF
TGTGCCAGCAGCTTAGCGCTGGGTACAGGGAATGGCTACACCTTC
>TRBV10-2|TRBD2|TRBJ2-7|-
CASSDRGSGRADEQYF
TGCGCCAGCAGTGATAGGGGGAGCGGGAGAGCCGACGAGCAGTACTTC